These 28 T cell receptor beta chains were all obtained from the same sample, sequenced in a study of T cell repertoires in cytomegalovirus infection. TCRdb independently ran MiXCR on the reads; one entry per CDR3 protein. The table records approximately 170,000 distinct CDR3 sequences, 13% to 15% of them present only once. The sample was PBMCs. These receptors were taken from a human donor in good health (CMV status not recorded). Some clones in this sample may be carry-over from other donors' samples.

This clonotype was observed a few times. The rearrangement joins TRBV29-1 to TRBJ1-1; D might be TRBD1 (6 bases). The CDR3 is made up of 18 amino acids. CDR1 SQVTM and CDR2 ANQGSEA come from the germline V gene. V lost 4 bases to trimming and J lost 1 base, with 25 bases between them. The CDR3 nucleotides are TGCAGCGTTGGTCTCTTCGGGGGCGCGGAGGTAAGGAACACTGAAGCTTTCTTT. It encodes CSVGLFGGAEVRNTEAFF.

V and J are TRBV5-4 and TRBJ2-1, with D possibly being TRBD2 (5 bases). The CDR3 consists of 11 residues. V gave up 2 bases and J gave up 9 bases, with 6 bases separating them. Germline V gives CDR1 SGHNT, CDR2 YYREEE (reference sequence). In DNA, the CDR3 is TGTGCCAGCAGCTTAGGGAGTGAGCAGTTCTTC. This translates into CASSLGSEQFF.

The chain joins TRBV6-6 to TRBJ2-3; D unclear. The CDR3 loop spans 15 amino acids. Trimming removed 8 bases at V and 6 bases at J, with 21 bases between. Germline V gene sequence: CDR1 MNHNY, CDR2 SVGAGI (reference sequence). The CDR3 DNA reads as TGTGCCAGCTATTTCGGACGGAGCCGTGGCGATACGCAGTATTTT. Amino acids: CASYFGRSRGDTQYF.

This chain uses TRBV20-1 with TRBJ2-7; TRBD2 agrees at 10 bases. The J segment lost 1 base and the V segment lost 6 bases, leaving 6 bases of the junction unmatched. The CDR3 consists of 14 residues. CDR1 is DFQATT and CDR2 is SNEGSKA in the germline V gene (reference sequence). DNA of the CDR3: TGCAGTGCCCGAACTAGCGGGGTTTCCTACGAGCAGTACTTC. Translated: CSARTSGVSYEQYF.

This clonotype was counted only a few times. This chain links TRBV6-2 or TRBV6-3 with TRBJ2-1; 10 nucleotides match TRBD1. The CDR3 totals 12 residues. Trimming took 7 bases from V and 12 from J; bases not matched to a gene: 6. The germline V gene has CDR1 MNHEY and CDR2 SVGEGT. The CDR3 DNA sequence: TGTGCCAGCACGGACAGGGGGTGGGTGCAGTTCTTC. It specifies CASTDRGWVQFF.

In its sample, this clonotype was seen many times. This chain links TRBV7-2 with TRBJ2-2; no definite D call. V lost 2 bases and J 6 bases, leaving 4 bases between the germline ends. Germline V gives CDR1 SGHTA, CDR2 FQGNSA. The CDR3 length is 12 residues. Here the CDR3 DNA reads TGTGCCAGCAGCTTAAATCCCGGGGAGCTGTTTTTT. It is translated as CASSLNPGELFF.

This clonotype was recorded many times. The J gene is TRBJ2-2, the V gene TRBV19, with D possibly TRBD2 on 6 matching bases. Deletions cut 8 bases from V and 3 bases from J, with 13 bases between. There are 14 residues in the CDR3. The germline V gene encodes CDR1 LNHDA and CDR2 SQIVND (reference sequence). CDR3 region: CASLPWGDTGELFF. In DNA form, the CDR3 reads TGTGCCAGTCTCCCTTGGGGGGACACCGGGGAGCTGTTTTTT.

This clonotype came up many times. CDR3 region: CASSLSGVSNQPQHF. The CDR3 DNA is TGTGCCAGCAGTTTATCTGGGGTAAGCAATCAGCCCCAGCATTTT. V and J are TRBV27 and TRBJ1-5; D remains unclear. The ends were cut back, 0 bases at V and 1 base at J, with 7 bases in the middle. The germline V gene has CDR1 MNHEY and CDR2 SMNVEV (reference sequence). CDR3 length equals 15 residues.

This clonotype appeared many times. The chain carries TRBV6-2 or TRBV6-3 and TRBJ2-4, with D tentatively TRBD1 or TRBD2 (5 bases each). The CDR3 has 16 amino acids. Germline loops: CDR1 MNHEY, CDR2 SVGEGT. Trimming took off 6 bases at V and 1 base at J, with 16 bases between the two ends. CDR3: CASSPWDQRAKNIQYF. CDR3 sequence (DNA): TGTGCCAGCAGCCCTTGGGACCAACGGGCCAAAAACATTCAGTACTTC.

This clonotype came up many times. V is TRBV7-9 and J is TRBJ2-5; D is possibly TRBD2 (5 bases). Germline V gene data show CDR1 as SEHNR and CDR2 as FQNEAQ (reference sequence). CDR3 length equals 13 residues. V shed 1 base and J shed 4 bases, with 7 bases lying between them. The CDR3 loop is CASSLEGGETQYF. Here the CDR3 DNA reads TGTGCCAGCAGCTTAGAAGGAGGAGAGACCCAGTACTTC.

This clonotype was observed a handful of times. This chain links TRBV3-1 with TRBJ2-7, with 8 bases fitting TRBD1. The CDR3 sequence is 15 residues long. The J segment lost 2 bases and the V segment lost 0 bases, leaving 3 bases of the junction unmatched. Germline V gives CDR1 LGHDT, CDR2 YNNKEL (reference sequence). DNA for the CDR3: TGTGCCAGCAGCCAAGACCCGGGACAGGCCTACGAGCAGTACTTC. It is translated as CASSQDPGQAYEQYF.

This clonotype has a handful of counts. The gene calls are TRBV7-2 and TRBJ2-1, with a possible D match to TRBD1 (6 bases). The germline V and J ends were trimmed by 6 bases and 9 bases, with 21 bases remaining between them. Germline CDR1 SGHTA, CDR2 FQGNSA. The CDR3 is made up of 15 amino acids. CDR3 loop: CASRKYRVPTGEQFF. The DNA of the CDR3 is TGTGCCAGCAGAAAATACAGGGTCCCGACAGGTGAGCAGTTCTTC.

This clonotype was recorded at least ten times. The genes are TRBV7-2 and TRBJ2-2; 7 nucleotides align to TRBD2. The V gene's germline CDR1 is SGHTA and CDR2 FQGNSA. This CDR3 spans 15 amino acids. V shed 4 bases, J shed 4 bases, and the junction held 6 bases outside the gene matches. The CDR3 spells CASSSEASGTGELFF. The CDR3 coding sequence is TGTGCCAGCAGCTCAGAGGCTAGCGGCACCGGGGAGCTGTTTTTT.

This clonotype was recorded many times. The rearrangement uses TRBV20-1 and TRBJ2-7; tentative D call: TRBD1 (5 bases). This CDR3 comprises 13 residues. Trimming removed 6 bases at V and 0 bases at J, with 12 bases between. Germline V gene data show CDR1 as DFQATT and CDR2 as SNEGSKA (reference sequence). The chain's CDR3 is CSAQDTLSYEQYF. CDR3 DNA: TGCAGTGCGCAGGACACCCTCTCCTACGAGCAGTACTTC.

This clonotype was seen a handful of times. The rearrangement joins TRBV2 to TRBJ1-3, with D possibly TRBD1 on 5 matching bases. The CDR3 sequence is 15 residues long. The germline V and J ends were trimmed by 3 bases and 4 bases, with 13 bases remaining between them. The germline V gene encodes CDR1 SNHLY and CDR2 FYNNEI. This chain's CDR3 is CASSDRRATGNTIYF. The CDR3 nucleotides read TGTGCCAGCAGTGATCGCAGGGCGACGGGAAACACCATATATTTT.

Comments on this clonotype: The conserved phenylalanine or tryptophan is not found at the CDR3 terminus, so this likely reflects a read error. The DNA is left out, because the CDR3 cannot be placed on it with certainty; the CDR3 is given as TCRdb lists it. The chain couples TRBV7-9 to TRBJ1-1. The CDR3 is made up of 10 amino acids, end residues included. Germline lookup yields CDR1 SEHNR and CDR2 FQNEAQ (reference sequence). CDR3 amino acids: CASSLDRGSL.

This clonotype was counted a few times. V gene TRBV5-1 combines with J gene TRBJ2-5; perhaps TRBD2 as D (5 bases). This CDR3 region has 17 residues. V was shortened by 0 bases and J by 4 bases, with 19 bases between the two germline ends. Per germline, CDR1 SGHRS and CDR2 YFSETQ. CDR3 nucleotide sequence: TGCGCCAGCAGCTTGGGGAACCTTAAATTGAGGGTAGAGACCCAGTACTTC. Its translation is CASSLGNLKLRVETQYF.

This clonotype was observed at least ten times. The CDR3 region is CASSPTGLAGREPPEQYF. The CDR3 nucleotides read TGTGCCAGCAGCCCCACCGGACTAGCGGGGAGGGAGCCACCCGAGCAGTACTTC. This sequence joins TRBV7-9 and TRBJ2-7; 12 bases map to TRBD2. The CDR3 spans 18 residues. The germline CDR1 and CDR2 sequences are SEHNR and FQNEAQ (reference sequence). V trimming: 5 bases; J trimming: 6 bases; junction bases outside the gene matches: 17.

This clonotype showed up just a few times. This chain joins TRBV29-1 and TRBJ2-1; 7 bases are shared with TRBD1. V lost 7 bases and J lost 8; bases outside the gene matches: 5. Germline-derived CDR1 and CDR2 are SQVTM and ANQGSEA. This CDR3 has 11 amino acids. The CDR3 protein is CSERQGYEQFF. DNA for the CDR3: TGCAGCGAGAGACAGGGTTATGAGCAGTTCTTC.

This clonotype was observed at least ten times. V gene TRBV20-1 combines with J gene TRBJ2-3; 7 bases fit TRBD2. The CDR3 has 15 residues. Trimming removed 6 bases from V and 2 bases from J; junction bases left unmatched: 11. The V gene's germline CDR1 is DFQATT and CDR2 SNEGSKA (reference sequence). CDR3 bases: TGCAGTGCCCCCCCTGGGGGGGGAATCACAGATACGCAGTATTTT. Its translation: CSAPPGGGITDTQYF.

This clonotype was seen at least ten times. CDR3: CASSGTAGPYNEQFF. The CDR3 nucleotides are TGTGCCAGCAGCGGGACCGCGGGGCCCTACAATGAGCAGTTCTTC. This chain connects TRBV7-2 to TRBJ2-1; tentatively, D is TRBD2 (6 bases). The CDR3 sequence is 15 residues long. CDR1 is SGHTA, CDR2 FQGNSA, per germline. Between the trimmed V and J ends, which lost 5 bases and 2 bases, there was a span of 13 bases.

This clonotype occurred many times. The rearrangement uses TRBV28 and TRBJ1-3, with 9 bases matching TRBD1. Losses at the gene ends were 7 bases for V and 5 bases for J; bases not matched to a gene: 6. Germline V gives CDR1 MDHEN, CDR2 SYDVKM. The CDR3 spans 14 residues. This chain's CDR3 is CASTPGQGRNTIYF. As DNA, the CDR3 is TGTGCCAGCACCCCGGGACAGGGTCGAAACACCATATATTTT.

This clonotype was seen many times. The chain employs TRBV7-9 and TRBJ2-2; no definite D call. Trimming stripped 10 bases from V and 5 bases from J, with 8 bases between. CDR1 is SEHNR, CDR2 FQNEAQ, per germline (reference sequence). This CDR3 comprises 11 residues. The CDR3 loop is CATNPTGELFF. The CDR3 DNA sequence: TGTGCCACGAACCCGACCGGGGAGCTGTTTTTT.

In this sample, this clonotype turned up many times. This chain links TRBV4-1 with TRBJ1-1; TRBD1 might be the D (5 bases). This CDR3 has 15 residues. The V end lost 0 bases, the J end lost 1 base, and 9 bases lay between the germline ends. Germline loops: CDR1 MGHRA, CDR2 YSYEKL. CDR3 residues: CASSQEGLPNTEAFF. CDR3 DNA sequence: TGCGCCAGCAGCCAAGAGGGACTCCCGAACACTGAAGCTTTCTTT.

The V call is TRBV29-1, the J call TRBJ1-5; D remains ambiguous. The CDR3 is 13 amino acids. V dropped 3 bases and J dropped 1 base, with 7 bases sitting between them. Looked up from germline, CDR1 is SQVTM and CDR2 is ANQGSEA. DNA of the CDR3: TGCAGCGTTGAGAGCGGGAGCAATCAGCCCCAGCATTTT. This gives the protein CSVESGSNQPQHF.

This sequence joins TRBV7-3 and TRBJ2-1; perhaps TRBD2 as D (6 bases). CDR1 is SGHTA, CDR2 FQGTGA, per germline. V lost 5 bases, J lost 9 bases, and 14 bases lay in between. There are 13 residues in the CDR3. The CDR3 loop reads CASSQGKGGEQFF. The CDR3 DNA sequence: TGTGCCAGCAGCCAAGGGAAGGGAGGTGAGCAGTTCTTC.

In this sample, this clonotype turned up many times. The CDR3 nucleotides are TGTGCCAGCAGCTTACAGGGGGTTGGTGGAGCTTTCTTT. Translated: CASSLQGVGGAFF. The J gene is TRBJ1-1, the V gene TRBV7-2, with 7 bases fitting TRBD1. Germline CDR1 and CDR2: SGHTA and FQGNSA. The CDR3 loop spans 13 amino acids. Trimming at V came to 2 bases and at J to 10 bases, leaving 7 bases not matched to a gene.

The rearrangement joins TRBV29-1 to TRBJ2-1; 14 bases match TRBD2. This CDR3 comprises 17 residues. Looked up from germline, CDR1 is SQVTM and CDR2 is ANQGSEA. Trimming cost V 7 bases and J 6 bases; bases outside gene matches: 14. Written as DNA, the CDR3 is TGCAGCGCTAGATTGGCCGGGACTAGCGGGAGACCCAATGAGCAGTTCTTC. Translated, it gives CSARLAGTSGRPNEQFF.